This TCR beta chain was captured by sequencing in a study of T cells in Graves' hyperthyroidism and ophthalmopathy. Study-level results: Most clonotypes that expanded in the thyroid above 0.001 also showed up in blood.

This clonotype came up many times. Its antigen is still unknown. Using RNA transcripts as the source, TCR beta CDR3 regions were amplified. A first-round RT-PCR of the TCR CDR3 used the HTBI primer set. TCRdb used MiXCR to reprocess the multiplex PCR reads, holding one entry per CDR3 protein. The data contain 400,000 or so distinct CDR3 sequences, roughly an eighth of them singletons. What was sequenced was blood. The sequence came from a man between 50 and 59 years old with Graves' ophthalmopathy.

The CDR3 DNA sequence: TGTGCCAGCAGCTCCGTAGCGGGAGGGAAAATCGGTGAGCAGTTCTTC. This sequence encodes CASSSVAGGKIGEQFF. The chain combines TRBV11-3 with TRBJ2-1, with 11 bases that match TRBD2. The V gene's germline CDR1 is SGHNT and CDR2 YENEEA. J was trimmed by 9 bases and V by 4 bases; bases with no gene match: 11. The CDR3 is 16 amino acids. The full variable domain, completed using reference TRBV11-3 and TRBJ2-1, is EAGVVQSPRYKIIEKKQPVAFWCNPISGHNTLYWYLQNLGQGPELLIRYENEEAVDDSQLPKDRFSAERLKGVDSTLKIQPAELGDSAVYLCASSSVAGGKIGEQFFGPGTRLTVL.